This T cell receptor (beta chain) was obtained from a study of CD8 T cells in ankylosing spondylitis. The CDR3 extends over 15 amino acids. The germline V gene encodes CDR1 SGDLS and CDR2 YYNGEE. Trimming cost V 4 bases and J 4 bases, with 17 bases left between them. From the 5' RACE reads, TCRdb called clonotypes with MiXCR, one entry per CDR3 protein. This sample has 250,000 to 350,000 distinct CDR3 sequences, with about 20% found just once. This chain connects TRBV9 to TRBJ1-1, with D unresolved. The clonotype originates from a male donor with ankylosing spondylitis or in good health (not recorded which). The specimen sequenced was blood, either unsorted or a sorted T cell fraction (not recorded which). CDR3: CASSPMTVMGTEAFF. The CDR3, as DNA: TGTGCCAGCAGCCCGATGACGGTGATGGGCACTGAAGCTTTCTTT.